The clone carrying this T cell receptor (beta chain) appeared many times. Its antigen is not identified. With constant-segment primers, 5'RACE yielded cDNA libraries of TCR alpha and TCR beta that carried sample barcodes and UMIs. One entry per CDR3 protein, called by TCRdb with MiXCR from the 5' RACE reads. The data hold 250,000 to 300,000 distinct CDR3 sequences, with around 8% observed a single time. The data were taken from a study of T-cell memory formation after mild COVID-19. For the study at large: TCR clusters mostly belonged to single donors.

Trimming left V 8 bases short and J 4 bases short, with 13 bases between. The CDR3 is 13 residues long. Study findings and constraints: Later expanders leaned CD4+, whereas clones that contracted between day 15 and 85 were balanced CD4/CD8. Pre-infection memory already had some responding clones, implying cross-reactive memory joined.

Sequenced material: PBMCs or a T cell subset sorted from them (not recorded which). This rearrangement joins TRBV12-3 or TRBV12-4 to TRBJ2-3, with D hard to call. This receptor was identified in a man aged 18 to 29 who had mild COVID-19 (a few samples of this study predate the infection). Cell type and time point are not known. The CDR3 protein is CASFGGKADTQYF. In nucleotides, the CDR3 is TGTGCCAGCTTCGGCGGAAAGGCAGATACGCAGTATTTT.